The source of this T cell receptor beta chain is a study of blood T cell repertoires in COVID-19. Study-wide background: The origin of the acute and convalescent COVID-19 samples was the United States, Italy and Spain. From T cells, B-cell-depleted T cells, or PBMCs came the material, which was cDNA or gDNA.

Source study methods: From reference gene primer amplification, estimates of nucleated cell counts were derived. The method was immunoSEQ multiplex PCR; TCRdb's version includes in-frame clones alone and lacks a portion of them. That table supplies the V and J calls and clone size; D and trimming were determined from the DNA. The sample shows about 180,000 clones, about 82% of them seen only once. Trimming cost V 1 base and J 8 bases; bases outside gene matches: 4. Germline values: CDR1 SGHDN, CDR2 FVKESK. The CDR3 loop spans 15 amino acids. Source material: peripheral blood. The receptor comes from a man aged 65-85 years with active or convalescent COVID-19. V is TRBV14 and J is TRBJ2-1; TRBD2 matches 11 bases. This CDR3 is CASSQGLAGTDEQFF. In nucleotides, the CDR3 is TGTGCCAGCAGCCAAGGACTAGCGGGAACGGATGAGCAGTTCTTC.